A single sample gave rise to the 26 T cell receptor beta chains below, sequenced in a study of T cell responses to AZD1222 COVID-19 vaccine. Produced via immunoSEQ multiplex PCR; TCRdb's table is partial and in-frame only. The data show tens of thousands of clones, roughly nine tenths seen once. Material: peripheral blood, obtained on day 0 of AZD1222 vaccination. Receptors originate from an adult in good health.

V gene TRBV30 combines with J gene TRBJ2-5; 7 bases align to TRBD2. Germline lookup yields CDR1 GTSNPN and CDR2 SVGIG (reference sequence). The CDR3 is 15 amino acids. The V and J ends lost 2 bases and 4 bases, in that order; junction bases with no gene match: 10. In nucleotides, the CDR3 is TGTGCCTGGAGTAACGAATGGGGGGGACTAGAGACCCAGTACTTC. It encodes CAWSNEWGGLETQYF.

This clone was seen a single time. The V call is TRBV3-1 (or the pseudogene TRBV3-2), the J call TRBJ1-6; D is unclear. The CDR3 sequence is 14 residues long. Trimming pared 6 bases from V and 7 bases from J, leaving 13 bases between. Germline loops: CDR1 LGHDT, CDR2 YNNKEL (reference sequence). The CDR3 region has the DNA TGTGCCAGCAGACGCCGGGAGGCCAATTCACCCCTCCACTTT. It is translated as CASRRREANSPLHF.

This sequence joins TRBV15 and TRBJ2-2; D is perhaps TRBD2 (6 bases). CDR1 LNHNV and CDR2 YYDKDF come from the germline V gene (reference sequence). The germline V and J ends were trimmed by 2 bases and 5 bases, with 15 bases remaining between them. The CDR3 runs to 16 residues. For the CDR3, the DNA is TGTGCCACCAGCAGAAATACGGGGGTAATAACCGGGGAGCTGTTTTTT. Encoded protein: CATSRNTGVITGELFF.

The V and J genes are TRBV28 and TRBJ1-2; TRBD1 matches 7 bases. The CDR3 has 15 residues. Germline V lookup: CDR1 MDHEN, CDR2 SYDVKM. The J segment lost 4 bases and the V segment lost 5 bases, leaving 10 bases of the junction unmatched. The CDR3 here is CASSTRDRAGYGYTF. The CDR3 coding sequence is TGTGCCAGCAGTACAAGAGACAGGGCGGGCTATGGCTACACCTTC.

The gene calls are TRBV24-1 and TRBJ2-1, with TRBD2 matching 8 bases. Germline CDR1 KGHDR, CDR2 SFDVKD. V shed 5 bases and J 5 bases; nucleotides not matched to a gene: 1. The CDR3 spans 13 residues. The CDR3 spells CATSGAGDNEQFF. DNA for the CDR3: TGTGCCACCAGTGGAGCGGGAGACAATGAGCAGTTCTTC.

The genes are TRBV7-9 and TRBJ1-5, with a possible D match to TRBD1 (6 bases). V was shortened by 1 base and J by 5 bases, with 12 bases between the two germline ends. Germline CDR1 is SEHNR and CDR2 is FQNEAQ (reference sequence). CDR3 length: 15 residues. CDR3 in amino acids: CASSLGVGGDQPQHF. The CDR3 region has the DNA TGTGCCAGCAGCTTAGGAGTAGGGGGGGATCAGCCCCAGCATTTT.

The J gene is TRBJ1-4, the V gene TRBV6-5; D not resolved. Trimming stripped 2 bases from V and 4 bases from J, with 14 bases between. This CDR3 region has 16 residues. Germline CDR1 is MNHEY and CDR2 is SVGAGI. The chain's CDR3 is CASSYPSTADNEKLFF. For the CDR3, the DNA is TGTGCCAGCAGTTACCCTTCTACAGCCGATAATGAAAAACTGTTTTTT.

This clone is a singleton in its sample. J is TRBJ2-7 and V is TRBV19; tentative D call: TRBD2 (6 bases). Per the germline V gene, CDR1 is LNHDA and CDR2 is SQIVND (reference sequence). The CDR3 is 14 residues long. V was cut by 5 bases and J by 4 bases, with 15 bases left in between. CDR3 coding DNA: TGTGCCAGTAGTGGGTCGGGAGTTTCTTACGAGCAGTACTTC. Protein sequence: CASSGSGVSYEQYF.

The chain carries TRBV27 and TRBJ2-5, with D possibly matching TRBD2 (6 bases). The CDR3 runs 14 residues. Germline CDR1 and CDR2: MNHEY and SMNVEV (reference sequence). V lost 0 bases and J 5 bases, leaving 10 bases between the germline ends. The CDR3 DNA reads as TGTGCCAGCAGTTTATCGCGCGGGGTGGAGACCCAGTACTTC. Encoded protein: CASSLSRGVETQYF.

The chain joins TRBV10-3 to TRBJ2-1; TRBD2 agrees at 14 bases. Germline CDR1 ENHRY, CDR2 SYGVKD. The CDR3 extends over 16 amino acids. The V segment lost 3 bases and the J segment 7 bases; nucleotides outside the gene matches: 5. CDR3 in amino acids: CAISEGLAGGENEQFF. The CDR3 DNA reads as TGTGCCATCAGTGAAGGACTAGCGGGAGGAGAAAATGAGCAGTTCTTC.

The chain carries TRBV7-8 and TRBJ1-2, with a tentative D call TRBD1 (5 bases). The germline V gene has CDR1 SGHVS and CDR2 FQNEAQ. The ends were cut back, 0 bases at V and 4 bases at J, with 12 bases in the middle. The CDR3 loop spans 15 amino acids. CDR3 residues: CASSLAWARGYGYTF. The CDR3 DNA follows: TGTGCCAGCAGCTTAGCATGGGCGAGGGGCTATGGCTACACCTTC. The full variable domain, with the rest looked up from reference TRBV7-8 and TRBJ1-2, is GAGVSQSPRYKVAKRGQDVALRCDPISGHVSLFWYQQALGQGPEFLTYFQNEAQLDKSGLPSDRFFAERPEGSVSTLKIQRTQQEDSAVYLCASSLAWARGYGYTFGSGTRLTVV.

The CDR3 nucleotides read TGTGCCAGCAGTTTTTGGGGACCCAAGCGGGGGGGATACGAGCAGTACTTC. It codes for CASSFWGPKRGGYEQYF. V usage is TRBV27 and J usage is TRBJ2-7; 10 positions match TRBD2. CDR3 length: 17 residues. From germline, CDR1 is MNHEY and CDR2 SMNVEV (reference sequence). With 3 bases clipped from V and 4 bases from J, the junction kept 12 bases outside the gene matches.

The chain recombines TRBV10-2 with TRBJ1-3, with TRBD1 matching over 8 bases. The CDR3 has 17 amino acids. The germline V gene has CDR1 WSHSY and CDR2 SAAADI. J was trimmed by 1 base and V by 6 bases; bases with no gene match: 11. The CDR3 sequence: CASRPPRTGISGNTIYF. Here the CDR3 DNA reads TGCGCCAGCAGGCCCCCCAGGACAGGGATATCTGGAAACACCATATATTTT.

The gene calls are TRBV14 and TRBJ2-3; D ambiguous. CDR1 and CDR2 (germline): SGHDN, FVKESK. Trimming pared 1 base from V and 5 bases from J, leaving 7 bases between. This CDR3 contains 13 residues. The CDR3 loop is CASSQVWGDTQYF. The CDR3 DNA sequence: TGTGCCAGCAGCCAAGTTTGGGGAGATACGCAGTATTTT.

The chain uses TRBV7-2 and TRBJ2-7; maybe TRBD2 (6 bases). The CDR3 consists of 17 residues. V gave up 2 bases and J gave up 3 bases, with 20 bases separating them. Per the germline V gene, CDR1 is SGHTA and CDR2 is FQGNSA. The CDR3 coding sequence is TGTGCCAGCAGCTTACATCCTCCACGGAGGGACGGCTACGAGCAGTACTTC. Its translation: CASSLHPPRRDGYEQYF.

The chain employs TRBV27 and TRBJ1-5, with D uncertain. Trimming took off 5 bases at V and 6 bases at J, with 11 bases between the two ends. The germline V gene has CDR1 MNHEY and CDR2 SMNVEV (reference sequence). This CDR3 has 13 residues. The CDR3 region is CASSEGKVQPQHF. DNA for the CDR3: TGTGCCAGCAGTGAAGGCAAAGTTCAGCCCCAGCATTTT.

This clone was recorded once. The J gene is TRBJ2-5, the V gene TRBV6-2 or TRBV6-3; 7 bases are a match to TRBD1. Germline V lookup: CDR1 MNHEY, CDR2 SVGEGT. V was pared by 2 bases and J by 6 bases, with 9 bases of the junction left unmatched. This CDR3 is built from 15 residues. CDR3 region: CASSYGRGRGQTQYF. The CDR3 region has the DNA TGTGCCAGCAGTTACGGCAGGGGGAGAGGGCAGACCCAGTACTTC.

The chain links TRBV4-2 to TRBJ2-1, with TRBD2 identical over 7 bases. There are 17 residues in the CDR3. Germline V gene data show CDR1 as LGHNA and CDR2 as YNFKEQ. The junction had 10 bases not matched to a gene; V was cut back by 2 bases and J by 3 bases. Here the CDR3 reads CASSQQATSPRYNEQFF. The CDR3 nucleotides read TGTGCCAGCAGCCAACAGGCGACTAGCCCGCGCTACAATGAGCAGTTCTTC.

J is TRBJ1-3 and V is TRBV18; the D is unclear. The V and J ends lost 3 bases and 0 bases respectively, with 6 bases between them. The germline gives CDR1 KGHSH, CDR2 LQKENI. This CDR3 is built from 14 residues. The CDR3 loop is CASSPYFSGNTIYF. The CDR3 nucleotides read TGTGCCAGCTCACCCTATTTCTCTGGAAACACCATATATTTT.

The chain recombines TRBV6-2 or TRBV6-3 with TRBJ1-2, with a possible D match to TRBD1 (6 bases). Germline V gives CDR1 MNHEY, CDR2 SVGEGT. This CDR3 region has 14 residues. The V end was cut by 4 bases, the J end by 0 bases, with 9 bases between. The DNA of the CDR3 is TGTGCCAGCAGTTCACAGGGAGCTAACTATGGCTACACCTTC. It encodes CASSSQGANYGYTF.

The chain links TRBV2 to TRBJ2-3, with 16 bases lining up with TRBD2. Germline V gene data show CDR1 as SNHLY and CDR2 as FYNNEI. V lost 4 bases to trimming and J lost 1 base; unmatched junction nucleotides: 5. The CDR3 extends over 18 amino acids. The CDR3 protein is CASSGPGLAGGRTDTQYF. In DNA form, the CDR3 reads TGTGCCAGCAGTGGCCCGGGACTAGCGGGGGGGCGCACAGATACGCAGTATTTT.

This sequence joins TRBV3-1 (or the pseudogene TRBV3-2) and TRBJ1-3, with TRBD1 matching 7 bases. The CDR3 is 15 residues long. Germline CDR1 is LGHDT and CDR2 is YNNKEL (reference sequence). The junction had 2 bases not matched to a gene; V was cut back by 1 base and J by 2 bases. CDR3 amino acids: CASSQGQGAGNTIYF. CDR3 DNA: TGTGCCAGCAGCCAAGGTCAGGGGGCTGGAAACACCATATATTTT.

The rearrangement joins TRBV6-4 to TRBJ1-2; 9 bases fit TRBD1. The CDR3 sequence is 16 residues long. Germline CDR1 and CDR2: MRHNA and SNTAGT. V was clipped by 4 bases and J by 4 bases; unmatched bases: 10. CDR3: CASSASTGTGSYGYTF. The CDR3 nucleotides read TGTGCCAGCAGTGCATCCACCGGGACAGGGTCCTATGGCTACACCTTC.

The V and J genes are TRBV4-1 and TRBJ2-1, with 12 bases lining up with TRBD1. Germline trimming cut 4 bases from V and 8 bases from J; bases unmatched to any gene: 6. The CDR3 is made up of 15 amino acids. Germline CDR1 is MGHRA and CDR2 is YSYEKL. The DNA of the CDR3 is TGCGCCAGCAGCCCAGCCGGGACAGGGGGCTATGAGCAGTTCTTC. Its protein is CASSPAGTGGYEQFF.

The sample holds a few counts of this clone. The V call is TRBV19, the J call TRBJ1-1; 10 bases agree with TRBD1. Per germline, CDR1 LNHDA and CDR2 SQIVND (reference sequence). The CDR3 covers 15 residues. The J segment lost 8 bases and the V segment lost 4 bases, leaving 10 bases of the junction unmatched. The CDR3 is CASSTPGQGSLEAFF. CDR3 in DNA: TGTGCCAGTAGTACGCCGGGACAGGGGTCCCTAGAAGCTTTCTTT.

The gene calls are TRBV7-8 and TRBJ2-2, with a possible D match to TRBD2 (5 bases). The CDR3 sequence is 14 residues long. Trimming stripped 1 base from V and 6 bases from J, with 9 bases between. Germline values: CDR1 SGHVS, CDR2 FQNEAQ. CDR3 DNA: TGTGCCAGCAGCTTAGTTTCGGGGTCCGGGGAGCTGTTTTTT. This sequence encodes CASSLVSGSGELFF.